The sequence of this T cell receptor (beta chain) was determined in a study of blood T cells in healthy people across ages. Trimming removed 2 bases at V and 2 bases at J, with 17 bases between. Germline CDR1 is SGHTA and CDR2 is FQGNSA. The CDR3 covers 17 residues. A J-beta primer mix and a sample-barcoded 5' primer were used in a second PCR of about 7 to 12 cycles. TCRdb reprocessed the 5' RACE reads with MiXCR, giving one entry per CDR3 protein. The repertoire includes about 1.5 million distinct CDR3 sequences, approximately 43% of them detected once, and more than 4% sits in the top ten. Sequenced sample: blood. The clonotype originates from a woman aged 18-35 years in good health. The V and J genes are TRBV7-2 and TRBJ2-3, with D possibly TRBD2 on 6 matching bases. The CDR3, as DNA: TGTGCCAGCAGCTTACGGGGGAGGAGTCACTTCACAGATACGCAGTATTTT. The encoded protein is CASSLRGRSHFTDTQYF.